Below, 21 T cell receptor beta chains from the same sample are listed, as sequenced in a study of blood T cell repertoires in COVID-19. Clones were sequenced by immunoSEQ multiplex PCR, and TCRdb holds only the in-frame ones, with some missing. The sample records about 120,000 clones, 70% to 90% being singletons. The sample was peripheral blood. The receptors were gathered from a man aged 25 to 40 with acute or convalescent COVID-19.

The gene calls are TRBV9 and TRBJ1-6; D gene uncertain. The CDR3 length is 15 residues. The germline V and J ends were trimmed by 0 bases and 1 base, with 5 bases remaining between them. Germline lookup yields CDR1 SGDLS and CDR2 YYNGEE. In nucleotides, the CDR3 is TGTGCCAGCAGCGTAGGGGCATCCTATAATTCACCCCTCCACTTT. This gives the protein CASSVGASYNSPLHF.

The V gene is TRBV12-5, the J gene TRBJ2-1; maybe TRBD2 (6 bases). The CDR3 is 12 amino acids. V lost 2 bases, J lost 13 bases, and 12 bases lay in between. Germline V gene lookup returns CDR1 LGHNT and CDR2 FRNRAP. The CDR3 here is CASGLPWRGQFF. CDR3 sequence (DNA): TGTGCTAGTGGTTTGCCCTGGAGGGGCCAGTTCTTC. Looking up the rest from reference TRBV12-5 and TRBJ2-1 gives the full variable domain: DARVTQTPRHKVTEMGQEVTMRCQPILGHNTVFWYRQTMMQGLELLAYFRNRAPLDDSGMPKDRFSAEMPDATLATLKIQPSEPRDSAVYFCASGLPWRGQFFGPGTRLTVL.

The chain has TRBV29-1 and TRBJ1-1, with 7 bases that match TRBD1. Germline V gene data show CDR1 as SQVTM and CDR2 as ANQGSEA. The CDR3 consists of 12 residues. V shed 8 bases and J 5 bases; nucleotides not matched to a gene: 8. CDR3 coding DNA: TGCAGCACCAGACAGGGTGATACTGAAGCTTTCTTT. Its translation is CSTRQGDTEAFF.

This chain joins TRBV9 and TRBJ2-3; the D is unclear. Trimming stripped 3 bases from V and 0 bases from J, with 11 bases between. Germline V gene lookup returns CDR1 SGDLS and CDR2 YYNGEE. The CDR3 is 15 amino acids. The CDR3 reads CASSGPHSSTDTQYF. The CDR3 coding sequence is TGTGCCAGCAGCGGCCCCCATAGTAGCACAGATACGCAGTATTTT.

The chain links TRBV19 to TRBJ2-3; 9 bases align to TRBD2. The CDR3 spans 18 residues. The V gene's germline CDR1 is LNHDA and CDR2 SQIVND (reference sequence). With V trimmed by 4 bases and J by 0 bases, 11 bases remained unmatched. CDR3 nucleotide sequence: TGTGCCAGTAGTAAGGGTAGCGGGAGAATGGGCAGCACAGATACGCAGTATTTT. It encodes CASSKGSGRMGSTDTQYF.

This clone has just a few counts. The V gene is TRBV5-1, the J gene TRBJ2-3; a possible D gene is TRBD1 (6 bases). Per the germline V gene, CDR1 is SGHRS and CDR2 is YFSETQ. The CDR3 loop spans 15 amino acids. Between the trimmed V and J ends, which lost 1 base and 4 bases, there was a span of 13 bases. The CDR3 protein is CASSLRSQGSDTQYF. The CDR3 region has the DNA TGCGCCAGCAGCTTGCGCTCCCAGGGGTCAGATACGCAGTATTTT.

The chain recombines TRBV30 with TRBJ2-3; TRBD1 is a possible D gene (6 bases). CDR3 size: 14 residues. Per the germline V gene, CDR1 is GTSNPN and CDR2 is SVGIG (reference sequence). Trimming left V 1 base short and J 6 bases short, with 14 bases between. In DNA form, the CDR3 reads TGTGCCTGGAGTGGGACCCTGGGGGCCGATACGCAGTATTTT. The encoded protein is CAWSGTLGADTQYF.

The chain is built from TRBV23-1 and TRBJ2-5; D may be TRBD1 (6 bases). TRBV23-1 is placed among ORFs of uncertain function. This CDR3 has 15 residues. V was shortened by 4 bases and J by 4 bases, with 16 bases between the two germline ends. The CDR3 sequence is CASSRASGVGETQYF. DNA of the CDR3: TGCGCCAGCAGTCGAGCGTCAGGGGTCGGAGAGACCCAGTACTTC.

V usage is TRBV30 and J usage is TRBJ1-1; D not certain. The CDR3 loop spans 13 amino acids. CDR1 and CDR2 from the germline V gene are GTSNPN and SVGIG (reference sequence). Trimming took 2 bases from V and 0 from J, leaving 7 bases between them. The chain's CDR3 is CAWSSDLNTEAFF. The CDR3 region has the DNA TGTGCCTGGAGTTCTGACTTGAACACTGAAGCTTTCTTT.

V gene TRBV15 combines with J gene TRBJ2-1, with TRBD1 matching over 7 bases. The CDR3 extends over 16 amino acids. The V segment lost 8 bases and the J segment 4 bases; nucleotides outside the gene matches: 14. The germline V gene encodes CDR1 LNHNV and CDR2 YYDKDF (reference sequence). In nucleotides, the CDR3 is TGTGCCACCCGAACAGGGGCAACCTCATTTTACAATGAGCAGTTCTTC. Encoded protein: CATRTGATSFYNEQFF.

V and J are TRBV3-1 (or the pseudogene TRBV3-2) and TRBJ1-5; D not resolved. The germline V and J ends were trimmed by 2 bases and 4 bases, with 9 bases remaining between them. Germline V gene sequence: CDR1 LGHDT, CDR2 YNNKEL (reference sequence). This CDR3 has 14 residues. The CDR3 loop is CASSQNPGNQPQHF. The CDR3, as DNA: TGTGCCAGCAGCCAAAACCCGGGGAATCAGCCCCAGCATTTT.

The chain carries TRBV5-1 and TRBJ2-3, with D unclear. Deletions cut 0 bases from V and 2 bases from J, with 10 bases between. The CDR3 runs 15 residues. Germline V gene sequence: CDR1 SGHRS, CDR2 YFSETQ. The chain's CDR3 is CASSLGAGTTDTQYF. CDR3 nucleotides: TGCGCCAGCAGCTTGGGGGCAGGCACCACAGATACGCAGTATTTT.

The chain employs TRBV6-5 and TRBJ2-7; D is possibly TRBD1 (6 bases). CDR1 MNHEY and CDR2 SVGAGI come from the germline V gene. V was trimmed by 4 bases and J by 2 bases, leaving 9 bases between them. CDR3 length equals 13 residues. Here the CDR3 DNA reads TGTGCCAGCAGTTCATACAGGGCCTACGAGCAGTACGTC. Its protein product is CASSSYRAYEQYV.

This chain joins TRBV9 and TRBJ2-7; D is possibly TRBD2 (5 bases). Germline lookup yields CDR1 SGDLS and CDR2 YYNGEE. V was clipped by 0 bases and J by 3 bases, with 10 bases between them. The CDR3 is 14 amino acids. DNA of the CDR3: TGTGCCAGCAGCGTAGCAGACGGGAACTACGAGCAGTACTTC. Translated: CASSVADGNYEQYF.

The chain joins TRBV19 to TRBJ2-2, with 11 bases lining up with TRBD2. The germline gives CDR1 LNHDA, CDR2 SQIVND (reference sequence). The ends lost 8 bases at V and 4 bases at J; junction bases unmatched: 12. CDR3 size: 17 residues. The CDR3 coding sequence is TGTGCCAGTTGCATTTTAGCGGGGGGGCCGGGCACCGGGGAGCTGTTTTTT. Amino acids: CASCILAGGPGTGELFF.

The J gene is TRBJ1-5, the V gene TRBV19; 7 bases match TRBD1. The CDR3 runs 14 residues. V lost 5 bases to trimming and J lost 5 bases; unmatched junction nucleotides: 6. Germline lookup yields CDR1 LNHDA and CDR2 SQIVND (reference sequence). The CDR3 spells CASSLRQGDQPQHF. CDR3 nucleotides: TGTGCCAGTAGTCTGAGACAGGGAGATCAGCCCCAGCATTTT. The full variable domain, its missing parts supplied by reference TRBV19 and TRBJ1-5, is DGGITQSPKYLFRKEGQNVTLSCEQNLNHDAMYWYRQDPGQGLRLIYYSQIVNDFQKGDIAEGYSVSREKKESFPLTVTSAQKNPTAFYLCASSLRQGDQPQHFGDGTRLSIL.

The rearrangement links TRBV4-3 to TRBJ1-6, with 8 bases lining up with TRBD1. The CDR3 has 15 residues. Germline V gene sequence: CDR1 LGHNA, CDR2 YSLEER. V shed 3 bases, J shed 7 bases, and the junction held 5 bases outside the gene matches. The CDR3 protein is CASSHPGTGNSPLHF. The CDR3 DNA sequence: TGCGCCAGCAGCCACCCCGGGACAGGAAATTCACCCCTCCACTTT.

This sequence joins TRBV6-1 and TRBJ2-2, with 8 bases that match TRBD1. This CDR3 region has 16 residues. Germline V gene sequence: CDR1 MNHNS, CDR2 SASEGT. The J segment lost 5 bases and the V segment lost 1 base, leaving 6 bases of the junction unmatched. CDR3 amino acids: CASSEEVGQGTGELFF. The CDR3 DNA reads TGTGCCAGCAGTGAAGAAGTAGGACAGGGAACCGGGGAGCTGTTTTTT.

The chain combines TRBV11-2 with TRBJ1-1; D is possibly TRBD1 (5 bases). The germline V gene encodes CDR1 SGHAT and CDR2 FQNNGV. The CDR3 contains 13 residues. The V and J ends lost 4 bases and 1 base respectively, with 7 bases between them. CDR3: CASSSGGNTEAFF. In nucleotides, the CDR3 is TGTGCCAGCAGCTCCGGGGGGAACACTGAAGCTTTCTTT.

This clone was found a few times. The CDR3 region has the DNA TGTGCCAGCAGCCCCGGGACTGGGAGAAGTAATTCACCCCTCCACTTT. This codes for CASSPGTGRSNSPLHF. The genes are TRBV7-2 and TRBJ1-6; the D gene is possibly TRBD1 (5 bases). Looked up from germline, CDR1 is SGHTA and CDR2 is FQGNSA. Trimming removed 5 bases from V and 6 bases from J, with 17 bases in between. This CDR3 is built from 16 residues. The variable domain in full, completed from reference TRBV7-2 and TRBJ1-6, reads GAGVSQSPSNKVTEKGKDVELRCDPISGHTALYWYRQSLGQGLEFLIYFQGNSAPDKSGLPSDRFSAERTGGSVSTLTIQRTQQEDSAVYLCASSPGTGRSNSPLHFGNGTRLTVT.

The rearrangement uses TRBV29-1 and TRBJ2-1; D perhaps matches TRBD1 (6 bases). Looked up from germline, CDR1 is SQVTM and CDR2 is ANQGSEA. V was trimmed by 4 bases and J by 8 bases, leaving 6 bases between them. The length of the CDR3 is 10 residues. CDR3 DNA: TGCAGCGTTGCAGGGGATGAGCAGTTCTTC. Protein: CSVAGDEQFF.